Listed below are T cell receptor beta chains from one sample, sequenced in a study of OX40 agonist ivuxolimab in advanced cancers. Generated by immunoSEQ multiplex PCR, the TCRdb table keeps only in-frame clones and is missing some. Of some 83,000 clones in the sample, around 86% were seen once. Specimen: CD4+ or CD8+ T cells sorted from blood, collected in a trial of the OX40 agonist ivuxolimab. The receptor set was obtained from an adult with an advanced solid tumor such as melanoma, head and neck, liver or kidney cancer. Both conserved end residues are part of each CDR3. A D gene is named only where the DNA matches it firmly. Expanded clones are given a class, and other clones once, few, many or no size at all.

few,TRBJ2-2,TRBV28,TRBD2,CASSSIAGGQGGELFF,TGTGCCAGCAGTTCGATAGCGGGAGGGCAAGGCGGGGAGCTGTTTTTT
.,TRBJ1-5,TRBV6-1,TRBD1,CASSALVPGTDNQPQHF,TGTGCCAGCAGTGCCTTGGTTCCCGGGACAGATAATCAGCCCCAGCATTTT
.,TRBJ2-3,TRBV9,.,CASSPLRVADTQYF,TGTGCCAGCAGCCCTCTCAGGGTGGCAGATACGCAGTATTTT
.,TRBJ2-1,TRBV2,TRBD1,CASSFGQAITYNEQFF,TGTGCCAGCAGCTTCGGACAGGCTATAACCTACAATGAGCAGTTCTTC
.,TRBJ1-2,TRBV6-6,.,CASSYSRDSSYGYTF,TGTGCCAGCAGTTACTCCAGAGACAGTAGCTATGGCTACACCTTC
once,TRBJ1-5,TRBV7-2,.,CASSLSVFDQPQHF,TGTGCCAGCAGCTTAAGCGTTTTCGATCAGCCCCAGCATTTT
once,TRBJ1-1,TRBV18,.,CASSPGDGEAFF,TGTGCCAGCTCACCGGGGGATGGAGAAGCTTTCTTT
few,TRBJ1-4,TRBV6-5,.,CASSRERNEKLFF,TGTGCCAGCAGTAGAGAAAGAAATGAAAAACTGTTTTTT
.,TRBJ2-5,TRBV4-2,.,CASSQDGTRVRAGGETQYF,TGTGCCAGCAGCCAAGATGGGACCCGGGTGCGGGCCGGAGGGGAGACCCAGTACTTC
many,TRBJ2-7,TRBV6-1,.,CASTSVGLVNEQYF,TGTGCCAGCACGAGTGTGGGACTGGTAAACGAGCAGTACTTC
.,TRBJ2-1,TRBV7-2,TRBD1,CASSSETGGYNEQFF,TGTGCCAGCAGCTCTGAAACAGGGGGCTACAATGAGCAGTTCTTC
.,TRBJ2-1,TRBV7-3,.,CASSSDPGNEQFF,TGTGCCAGCAGTTCAGACCCCGGGAATGAGCAGTTCTTC
.,TRBJ2-7,TRBV27,TRBD1,CASSRGQGLYEQYF,TGTGCCAGTAGTAGGGGACAGGGCCTCTACGAGCAGTACTTC
.,TRBJ1-6,TRBV7-2,.,CASNKQGGLDNSPLHF,TGTGCCAGCAACAAACAGGGAGGACTCGATAATTCACCCCTCCACTTT
.,TRBJ2-2,TRBV28,.,CASRLVRTGELFF,TGTGCCAGCAGACTCGTTCGAACCGGGGAGCTGTTTTTT
few,TRBJ2-3,TRBV28,.,CASSFWGRGTDTQYF,TGTGCCAGCAGTTTTTGGGGCCGGGGCACAGATACGCAGTATTTT
.,TRBJ2-1,TRBV5-1,.,CASSFRAEMNEQFF,TGCGCCAGCAGCTTCCGCGCCGAGATGAATGAGCAGTTCTTC
.,TRBJ1-4,TRBV9,.,CASSVEARGKLFF,TGTGCCAGCAGCGTAGAGGCAAGGGGAAAACTGTTTTTT
.,TRBJ2-2,TRBV27,.,CASRVRVSDGANTGELFF,TGTGCCAGCAGGGTCAGGGTATCAGACGGAGCGAACACCGGGGAGCTGTTTTTT
.,TRBJ2-5,TRBV18,TRBD2,CASSPPSGGRETQYF,TGTGCCAGCTCACCCCCTAGCGGGGGCAGGGAGACCCAGTACTTC
few,TRBJ1-6,TRBV13,.,CASSLRGGSSYNSPLHF,TGTGCCAGCAGCCTGAGGGGAGGTAGCTCCTATAATTCACCCCTCCACTTT
.,TRBJ1-2,TRBV5-1,.,CASSLDTYGYTF,TGCGCCAGCAGCTTGGACACCTATGGCTACACCTTC
.,TRBJ2-5,TRBV9,TRBD2,CASSARTSGGALETQYF,TGTGCCAGCAGCGCTCGGACTAGCGGGGGGGCCTTGGAGACCCAGTACTTC
.,TRBJ2-7,TRBV29-1,.,CSVEVSGTDPFDEQYF,TGCAGCGTCGAGGTTTCTGGAACGGATCCTTTCGACGAGCAGTACTTC
.,TRBJ2-7,TRBV10-3,.,CATNRDPRSYEQYF,TGTGCCACAAACCGGGACCCCCGTTCCTACGAGCAGTACTTC
.,TRBJ1-3,TRBV5-1,.,CASSLLTGRLSGNTIYF,TGCGCCAGCAGCTTGTTAACAGGGAGACTCTCTGGAAACACCATATATTTT
.,TRBJ1-4,TRBV11-2,.,CASSLGLNEKLFF,TGTGCCAGCAGCTTAGGACTAAATGAAAAACTGTTTTTT
.,TRBJ2-3,TRBV18,.,CASSPSTDTQYF,TGTGCCAGCTCCCCTAGCACAGATACGCAGTATTTT
.,TRBJ1-1,TRBV30,.,CARKGALNTEAFF,TGTGCCCGGAAGGGCGCTCTGAACACTGAAGCTTTCTTT
once,TRBJ1-1,TRBV5-1,.,CASSLVGVTEAFF,TGCGCCAGCAGCTTGGTAGGGGTCACTGAAGCTTTCTTT
.,TRBJ1-6,TRBV11-2,.,CASSPRDGSSPLHF,TGTGCCAGCAGCCCCCGGGACGGGAGTTCACCCCTCCACTTT